The table lists the clone carrying this T cell receptor (beta chain) with a few counts. Its antigen is unknown. The sample comes from a study of T cell responses to AZD1222 COVID-19 vaccine. V was cut by 2 bases and J by 6 bases, with 14 bases left in between. In germline, CDR1 is SGHVS, CDR2 FQNEAQ. The CDR3 loop spans 14 amino acids. Study conclusions and caveats: Distributed over spike, vaccine-associated CD4 TCRs predominated at 160-218 and 743-854. White British donors predominated, females outnumbered males, and clonal diversity was possibly underestimated.

Method: immunoSEQ multiplex PCR; TCRdb's copy keeps in-frame clones and lacks some. The sample has some 120,000 clones; 84% are singletons. Second doses at about 4 or about 12 weeks were pooled. The starting material was peripheral blood, obtained 28 days after the second AZD1222 dose. The chain recombines TRBV7-8 with TRBJ2-7; D is ambiguous. The clonotype originates from an adult who received the AZD1222 COVID-19 vaccine. CDR3 region: CASSLLVAGFEQYF. The CDR3 DNA reads as TGTGCCAGCAGCTTATTAGTGGCAGGATTCGAGCAGTACTTC. Variable domain in full (rest from reference TRBV7-8 and TRBJ2-7): GAGVSQSPRYKVAKRGQDVALRCDPISGHVSLFWYQQALGQGPEFLTYFQNEAQLDKSGLPSDRFFAERPEGSVSTLKIQRTQQEDSAVYLCASSLLVAGFEQYFGPGTRLTVT.